This T cell receptor beta chain emerged from a study of vaccination and CD4 T cells after COVID-19. Looking at the study overall: Post-vaccine sampling followed dose two by a median approximately 74 days (range 14 to 241).

Treatment denoted: approximately nine-day PBMC culture with coronavirus spike peptide pools or control peptides (ViraFEST assay). This clonotype was observed a handful of times. The antigen remains undetermined. From germline, CDR1 is SQVTM and CDR2 ANQGSEA. Deletions cut 5 bases from V and 4 bases from J, with 8 bases between. The CDR3 consists of 11 residues. With the Oncomine TCR Beta short-read assay, DNA from cultured CD4+ T cells was sequenced. Genomic DNA extraction was carried out from cultured CD4+ T cells. TCRdb independently ran MiXCR on the PCR reads; one entry per CDR3 protein. The table lists about 25,000 distinct CDR3 sequences, around half of them singletons.

Sequencing used CD4+ T cells from blood, cultured in vitro. This TCR was sampled from a human donor who had recovered from COVID-19. V gene TRBV29-1 combines with J gene TRBJ2-5; tentative D call: TRBD1 (5 bases). DNA of the CDR3: TGCAGCGTTAGGGGATCAGAGACCCAGTACTTC. It yields the protein CSVRGSETQYF.